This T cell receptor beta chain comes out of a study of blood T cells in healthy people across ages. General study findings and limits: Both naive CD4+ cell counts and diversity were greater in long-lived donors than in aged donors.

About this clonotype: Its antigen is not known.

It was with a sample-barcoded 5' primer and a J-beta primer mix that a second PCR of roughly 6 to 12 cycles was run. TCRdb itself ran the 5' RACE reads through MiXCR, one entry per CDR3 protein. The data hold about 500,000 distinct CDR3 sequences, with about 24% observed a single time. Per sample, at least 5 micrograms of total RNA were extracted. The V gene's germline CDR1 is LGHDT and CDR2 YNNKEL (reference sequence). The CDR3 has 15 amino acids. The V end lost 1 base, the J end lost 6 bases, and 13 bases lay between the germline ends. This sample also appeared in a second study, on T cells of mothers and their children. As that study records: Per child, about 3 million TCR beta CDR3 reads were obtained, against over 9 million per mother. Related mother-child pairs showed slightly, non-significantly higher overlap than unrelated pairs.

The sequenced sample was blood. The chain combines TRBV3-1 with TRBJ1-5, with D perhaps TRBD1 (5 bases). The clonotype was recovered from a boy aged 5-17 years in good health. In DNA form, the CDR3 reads TGTGCCAGCAGCCAAGCGTCAGGGCGGGGTCAGCCCCAGCATTTT. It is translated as CASSQASGRGQPQHF.